Presented here are 7 T cell receptor beta chains from one specimen sequenced in a study of vaccination effects on CD4 cells after COVID-19. TCRdb's table, derived via immunoSEQ multiplex PCR, lists solely in-frame clones and lacks some. This repertoire shows tens of thousands of clones, 55% to 75% found once; its top ten account for approximately 20%. Upon completion of 10 to 11 days in culture, CD4+ T cells were isolated. Which antigens these TCRs recognize remains unknown. The sample consisted of CD4+ T cells from PBMCs cultured without peptide, taken before COVID-19 vaccination. These receptors were collected from a human donor who had a prior SARS-CoV-2 infection.

The V call is TRBV6-2 or TRBV6-3, the J call TRBJ2-4; 7 nucleotides line up with TRBD1. Germline trimming cut 2 bases from V and 3 bases from J; bases unmatched to any gene: 4. The CDR3 is 15 amino acids. Per the germline V gene, CDR1 is MNHEY and CDR2 is SVGEGT. CDR3 bases: TGTGCCAGCAGTTACAGGGGGCTTAGCAAAAACATTCAGTACTTC. It yields the protein CASSYRGLSKNIQYF.

The chain recombines TRBV7-3 with TRBJ2-5; D might be TRBD1 (6 bases). The CDR3 is 13 amino acids. V was clipped by 4 bases and J by 2 bases, with 8 bases between them. The germline CDR1 and CDR2 sequences are SGHTA and FQGTGA. This CDR3 is CASSSGQQETQYF. The DNA for the CDR3 is TGTGCCAGCAGCTCCGGACAGCAAGAGACCCAGTACTTC.

This clone occurred once. The chain carries TRBV4-3 and TRBJ2-1; the match to TRBD2 covers 8 bases. With 1 base clipped from V and 0 bases from J, the junction kept 11 bases outside the gene matches. The CDR3 has 19 amino acids. Per germline, CDR1 LGHNA and CDR2 YSLEER. The CDR3 reads CASSQANSFSGSSYNEQFF. The DNA for the CDR3 is TGCGCCAGCAGCCAAGCAAATTCCTTCAGCGGGAGCTCCTACAATGAGCAGTTCTTC.

This chain joins TRBV3-1 (or the pseudogene TRBV3-2) and TRBJ1-2; D gene ambiguous. The germline gives CDR1 LGHDT, CDR2 YNNKEL (reference sequence). The CDR3 covers 14 residues. Trimming pared 1 base from V and 6 bases from J, leaving 12 bases between. The CDR3 spells CASSQVWPVDGYTF. In nucleotides, the CDR3 is TGTGCCAGCAGCCAAGTTTGGCCAGTCGATGGCTACACCTTC.

The count of this clone is one. The genes are TRBV19 and TRBJ1-6; the D gene is possibly TRBD1 (5 bases). Germline V gene lookup returns CDR1 LNHDA and CDR2 SQIVND (reference sequence). The ends were cut back, 1 base at V and 6 bases at J, with 10 bases in the middle. CDR3 length equals 15 residues. The CDR3 bases are TGTGCCAGTAGTATAGCTGGACAACCTAATTCACCCCTCCACTTT. Protein sequence: CASSIAGQPNSPLHF.

This CDR3 is CASSDFPNQPQHF. In DNA form, the CDR3 reads TGTGCCAGCAGTGACTTCCCCAATCAGCCCCAGCATTTT. The chain employs TRBV6-4 and TRBJ1-5; D gene uncertain. Trimming stripped 1 base from V and 3 bases from J, with 4 bases between. Germline CDR1 and CDR2: MRHNA and SNTAGT. CDR3 length equals 13 residues.

In this sample, this clone turned up a few times. This chain uses TRBV5-1 with TRBJ2-7; the D call may be TRBD1 or TRBD2 (6 bases each). Trimming pared 3 bases from V and 0 bases from J, leaving 13 bases between. Germline loops: CDR1 SGHRS, CDR2 YFSETQ. The CDR3 contains 15 residues. The CDR3 protein is CASSSGGGLSYEQYF. The CDR3 nucleotides are TGCGCCAGCAGCTCTGGAGGGGGGCTCTCCTACGAGCAGTACTTC.